The 6 T cell receptor beta chains below were found in one sample sequenced in a study of cytotoxic CD8 clonotypes in ibrutinib-treated CLL. This table comes from immunoSEQ multiplex PCR, and its TCRdb copy is limited to in-frame clones, with some not included. Of 90,000 to 100,000 clones detected, roughly 80% appear once; the ten largest clones hold 25% to 40%. Sequences were derived from PBMCs, sampled after 12 months of ibrutinib treatment. These receptors were collected from a human donor with chronic lymphocytic leukemia.

This clone has a single count. The V gene is TRBV19, the J gene TRBJ2-7; D is undetermined. Trimming removed 3 bases from V and 3 bases from J, with 15 bases in between. The CDR3 is 15 amino acids. Germline assignment: CDR1 LNHDA and CDR2 SQIVND (reference sequence). The CDR3 DNA reads as TGTGCCAGTAGTATGAGCCCCGGATCACTCTACGAGCAGTACTTC. Translated: CASSMSPGSLYEQYF. Variable domain in full (rest from reference TRBV19 and TRBJ2-7): DGGITQSPKYLFRKEGQNVTLSCEQNLNHDAMYWYRQDPGQGLRLIYYSQIVNDFQKGDIAEGYSVSREKKESFPLTVTSAQKNPTAFYLCASSMSPGSLYEQYFGPGTRLTVT.

The rearrangement uses TRBV2 and TRBJ1-4; D unclear. There are 12 residues in the CDR3. CDR1 SNHLY and CDR2 FYNNEI come from the germline V gene. Trimming pared 6 bases from V and 4 bases from J, leaving 6 bases between. The CDR3 DNA reads as TGTGCCAGCAGCGGGGATAATGAAAAACTGTTTTTT. Its translation: CASSGDNEKLFF. The variable domain in full, completed from reference TRBV2 and TRBJ1-4, reads EPEVTQTPSHQVTQMGQEVILRCVPISNHLYFYWYRQILGQKVEFLVSFYNNEISEKSEIFDDQFSVERPDGSNFTLKIRSTKLEDSAMYFCASSGDNEKLFFGSGTQLSVL.

V is TRBV5-6 and J is TRBJ2-7, with D unclear. Germline CDR1 and CDR2: SGHDT and YYEEEE. V was clipped by 0 bases and J by 4 bases, with 8 bases between them. CDR3 length: 13 residues. The CDR3 reads CASSLGRQYEQYF. The DNA for the CDR3 is TGTGCCAGCAGCTTGGGTAGACAATACGAGCAGTACTTC.

This CDR3 reads CASSSTYADKTQYF. For the CDR3, the DNA is TGTGCCAGCAGTTCCACATATGCGGACAAGACCCAGTACTTC. V usage is TRBV6-6 and J usage is TRBJ2-5; a weak D match, TRBD1 (5 bases). V lost 4 bases and J lost 6, with 15 bases in between. Germline-derived CDR1 and CDR2 are MNHNY and SVGAGI (reference sequence). This CDR3 is built from 14 residues.

The rearrangement uses TRBV6-6 and TRBJ2-1; 14 nucleotides match TRBD2. V shed 6 bases and J 4 bases; nucleotides not matched to a gene: 5. The germline CDR1 and CDR2 sequences are MNHNY and SVGAGI (reference sequence). The CDR3 consists of 16 residues. In DNA form, the CDR3 reads TGTGCCAGCAGAGGACTAGCGGGGGGTCCTTACAATGAGCAGTTCTTC. Translated: CASRGLAGGPYNEQFF.

The CDR3 is CASSLEGHQPQHF. The CDR3 nucleotides read TGTGCCAGCAGCTTAGAGGGGCATCAGCCCCAGCATTTT. The chain recombines TRBV7-2 with TRBJ1-5; TRBD1 might be the D (5 bases). The ends were cut back, 1 base at V and 5 bases at J, with 6 bases in the middle. Germline V gene lookup returns CDR1 SGHTA and CDR2 FQGNSA. The length of the CDR3 is 13 residues.